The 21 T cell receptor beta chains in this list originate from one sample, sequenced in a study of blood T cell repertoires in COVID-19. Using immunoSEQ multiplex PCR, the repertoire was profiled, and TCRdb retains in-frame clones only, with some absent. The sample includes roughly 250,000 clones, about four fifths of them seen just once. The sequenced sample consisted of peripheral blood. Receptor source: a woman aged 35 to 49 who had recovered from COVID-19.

In nucleotides, the CDR3 is TGTGCCAGCAGTTATGGCGGGACTGAAGCTTTCTTT. Amino acids: CASSYGGTEAFF. V usage is TRBV6-1 and J usage is TRBJ1-1; D unresolved. The CDR3 is made up of 12 amino acids. V was shortened by 5 bases and J by 5 bases, with 9 bases between the two germline ends. CDR1 is MNHNS, CDR2 SASEGT, per germline.

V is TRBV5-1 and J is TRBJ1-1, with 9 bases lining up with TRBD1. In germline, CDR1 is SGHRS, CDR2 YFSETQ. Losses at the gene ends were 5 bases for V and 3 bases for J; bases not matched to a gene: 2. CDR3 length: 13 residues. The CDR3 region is CASRTGGDTEAFF. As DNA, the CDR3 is TGCGCCAGCAGGACAGGGGGGGACACTGAAGCTTTCTTT. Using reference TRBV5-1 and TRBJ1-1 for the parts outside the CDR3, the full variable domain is KAGVTQTPRYLIKTRGQQVTLSCSPISGHRSVSWYQQTPGQGLQFLFEYFSETQRNKGNFPGRFSGRQFSNSRSEMNVSTLELGDSALYLCASRTGGDTEAFFGQGTRLTVV.

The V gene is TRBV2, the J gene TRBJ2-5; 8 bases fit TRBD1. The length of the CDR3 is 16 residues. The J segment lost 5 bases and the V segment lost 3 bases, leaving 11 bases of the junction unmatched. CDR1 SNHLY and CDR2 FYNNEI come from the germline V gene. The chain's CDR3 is CASSERQGADWETQYF. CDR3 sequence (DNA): TGTGCCAGCAGTGAGAGGCAGGGGGCGGATTGGGAGACCCAGTACTTC.

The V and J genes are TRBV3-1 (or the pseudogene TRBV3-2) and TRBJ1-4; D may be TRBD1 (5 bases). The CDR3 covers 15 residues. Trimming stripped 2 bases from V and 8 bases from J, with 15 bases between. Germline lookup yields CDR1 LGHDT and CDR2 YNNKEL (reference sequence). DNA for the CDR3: TGTGCCAGCAGCCAATCCACGGGGGGTGGGGAAAAACTGTTTTTT. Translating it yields CASSQSTGGGEKLFF.

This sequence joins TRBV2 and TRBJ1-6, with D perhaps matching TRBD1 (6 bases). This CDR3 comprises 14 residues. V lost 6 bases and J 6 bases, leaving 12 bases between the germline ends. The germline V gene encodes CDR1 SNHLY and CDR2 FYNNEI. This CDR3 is CASRTGTSNSPLHF. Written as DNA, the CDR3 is TGTGCCAGCAGAACCGGGACATCTAATTCACCCCTCCACTTT.

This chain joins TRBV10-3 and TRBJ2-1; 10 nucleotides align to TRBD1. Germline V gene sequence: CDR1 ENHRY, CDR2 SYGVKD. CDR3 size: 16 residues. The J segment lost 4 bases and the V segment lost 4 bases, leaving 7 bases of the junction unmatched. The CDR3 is CAISARTGGSYNEQFF. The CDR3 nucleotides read TGTGCCATCAGTGCGAGGACAGGGGGTTCTTACAATGAGCAGTTCTTC.

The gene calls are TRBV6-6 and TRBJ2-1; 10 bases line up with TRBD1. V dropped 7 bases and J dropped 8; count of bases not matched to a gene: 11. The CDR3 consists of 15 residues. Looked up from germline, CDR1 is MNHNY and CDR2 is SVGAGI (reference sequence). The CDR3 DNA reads TGTGCCAGCATCCGAGGGACAGGGGTTGTGGATGAGCAGTTCTTC. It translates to CASIRGTGVVDEQFF.

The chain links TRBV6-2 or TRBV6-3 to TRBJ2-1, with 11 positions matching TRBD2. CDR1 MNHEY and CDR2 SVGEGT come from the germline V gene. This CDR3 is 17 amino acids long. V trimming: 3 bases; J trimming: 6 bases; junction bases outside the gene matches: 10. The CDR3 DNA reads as TGTGCCAGCAGTTATAACCTAGCGGGGGGTACTCTCAATGAGCAGTTCTTC. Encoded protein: CASSYNLAGGTLNEQFF.

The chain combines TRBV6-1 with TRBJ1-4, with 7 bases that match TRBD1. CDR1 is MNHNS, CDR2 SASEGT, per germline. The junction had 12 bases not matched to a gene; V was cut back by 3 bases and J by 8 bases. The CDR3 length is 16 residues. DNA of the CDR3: TGTGCCAGCAGTGAGGATCTTTCGGGACAGAAAGAAAAACTGTTTTTT. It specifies CASSEDLSGQKEKLFF.

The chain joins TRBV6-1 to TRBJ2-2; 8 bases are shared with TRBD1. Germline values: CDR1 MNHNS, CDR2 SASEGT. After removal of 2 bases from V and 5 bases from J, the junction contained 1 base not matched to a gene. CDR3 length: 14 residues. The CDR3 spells CASSEQGATGELFF. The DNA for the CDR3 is TGTGCCAGCAGTGAACAGGGGGCGACCGGGGAGCTGTTTTTT.

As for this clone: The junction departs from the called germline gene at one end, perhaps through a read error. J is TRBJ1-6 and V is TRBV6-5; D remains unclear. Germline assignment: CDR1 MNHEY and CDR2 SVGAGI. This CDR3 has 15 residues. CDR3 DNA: TGTGCCAGCAGTTACAGAGGTTCCTTTAATTCACCCCTCCACTTT. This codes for CASSYRGSFNSPLHF.

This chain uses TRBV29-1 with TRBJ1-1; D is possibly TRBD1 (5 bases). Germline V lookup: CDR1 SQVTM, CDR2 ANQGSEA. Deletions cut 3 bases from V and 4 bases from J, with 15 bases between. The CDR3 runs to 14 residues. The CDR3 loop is CSVDVGGSATEAFF. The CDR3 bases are TGCAGCGTTGATGTCGGGGGGTCAGCCACTGAAGCTTTCTTT.

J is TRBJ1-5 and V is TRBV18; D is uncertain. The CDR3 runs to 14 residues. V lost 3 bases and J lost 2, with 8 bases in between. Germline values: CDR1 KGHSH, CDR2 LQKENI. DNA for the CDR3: TGTGCCAGCTCACCCCTGAGGGGCAATCAGCCCCAGCATTTT. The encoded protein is CASSPLRGNQPQHF. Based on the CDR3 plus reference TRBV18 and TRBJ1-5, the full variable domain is NAGVMQNPRHLVRRRGQEARLRCSPMKGHSHVYWYRQLPEEGLKFMVYLQKENIIDESGMPKERFSAEFPKEGPSILRIQQVVRGDSAAYFCASSPLRGNQPQHFGDGTRLSIL.

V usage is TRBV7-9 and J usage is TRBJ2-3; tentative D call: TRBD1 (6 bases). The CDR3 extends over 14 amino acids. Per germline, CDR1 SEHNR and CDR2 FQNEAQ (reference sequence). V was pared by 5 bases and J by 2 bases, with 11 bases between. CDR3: CASSPGTSTDTQYF. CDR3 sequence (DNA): TGTGCCAGCAGCCCTGGGACATCCACAGATACGCAGTATTTT.

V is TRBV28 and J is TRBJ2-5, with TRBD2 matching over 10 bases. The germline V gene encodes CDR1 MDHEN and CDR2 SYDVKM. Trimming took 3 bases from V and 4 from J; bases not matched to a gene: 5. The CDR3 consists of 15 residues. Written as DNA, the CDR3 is TGTGCCAGCAGTTTGATAACTAGCGGGGTAGAGACCCAGTACTTC. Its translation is CASSLITSGVETQYF.

CDR3 nucleotide sequence: TGCGCCAGCAGCCTCTGGACAGGGCCTTCTAACTATGGCTACACCTTC. Translating it yields CASSLWTGPSNYGYTF. V is TRBV4-1 and J is TRBJ1-2, with 8 nucleotides matching TRBD1. With 4 bases clipped from V and 0 bases from J, the junction kept 7 bases outside the gene matches. Germline CDR1 is MGHRA and CDR2 is YSYEKL. This CDR3 has 16 amino acids.

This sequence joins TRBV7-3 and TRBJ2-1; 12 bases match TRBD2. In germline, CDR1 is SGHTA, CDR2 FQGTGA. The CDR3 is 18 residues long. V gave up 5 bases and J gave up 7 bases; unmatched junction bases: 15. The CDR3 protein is CASSVSRLAGDVRNEQFF. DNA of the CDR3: TGTGCCAGCAGCGTTAGTAGACTAGCGGGGGATGTAAGGAATGAGCAGTTCTTC.

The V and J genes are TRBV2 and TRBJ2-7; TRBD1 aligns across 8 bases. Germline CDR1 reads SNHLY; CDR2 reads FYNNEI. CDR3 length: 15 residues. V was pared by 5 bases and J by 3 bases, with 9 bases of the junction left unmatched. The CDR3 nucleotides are TGTGCCAGCAGTCCAACCGGGACAGGCGACTACGAGCAGTACTTC. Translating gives CASSPTGTGDYEQYF.

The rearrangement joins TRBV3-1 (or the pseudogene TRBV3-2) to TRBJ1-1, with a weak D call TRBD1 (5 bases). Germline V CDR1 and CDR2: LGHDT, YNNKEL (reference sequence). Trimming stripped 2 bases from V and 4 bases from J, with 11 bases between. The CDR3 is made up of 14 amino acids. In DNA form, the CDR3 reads TGTGCCAGCAGCCAAACCCTGGGGGGCACTGAAGCTTTCTTT. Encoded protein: CASSQTLGGTEAFF.

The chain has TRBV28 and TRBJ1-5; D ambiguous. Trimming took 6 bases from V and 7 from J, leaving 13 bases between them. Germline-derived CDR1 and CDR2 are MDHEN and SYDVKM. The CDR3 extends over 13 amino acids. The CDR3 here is CASRGGRNQPQHF. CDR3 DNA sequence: TGTGCCAGCAGGGGAGGGAGGAACCAGCCCCAGCATTTT.

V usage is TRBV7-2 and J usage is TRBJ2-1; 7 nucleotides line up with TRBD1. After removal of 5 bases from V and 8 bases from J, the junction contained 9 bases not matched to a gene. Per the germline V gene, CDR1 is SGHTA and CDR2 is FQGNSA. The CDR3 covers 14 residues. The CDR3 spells CASSPGQALDEQFF. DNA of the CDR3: TGTGCCAGCAGCCCAGGACAGGCTCTGGATGAGCAGTTCTTC.